The subject of this entry is one TCR beta chain. The antigen it binds to is not known. Base quality data are lacking; no much larger clone is found one base away. At one collaborating source in Seattle, patients were enrolled during active infection and were followed longitudinally through the course of disease. Whole blood was collected in K2EDTA tubes by collaborating institutions according to the institutions' own protocols. For TCRbeta analysis, collaborators shipped samples as frozen whole blood, isolated PBMCs, or DNA extracted from either of those sample types. The trim is 0 bases for V and 2 bases for J, with a gap of 7 bases between the germline ends. The germline V gene sets CDR1 to KGHSH and CDR2 to LQKENI. The CDR3, cysteine through phenylalanine, is 14 amino acids long. Of all the DNA, just the CDR3 is kept, 42 bases in frame from base 1. The data derive from a study of blood T cell repertoires in COVID-19 (dated by TCRdb to about 2020). As for the study more broadly: Collaborator samples came from the United States, Italy and Spain and covered acute and convalescent phases of COVID-19. The material from the prospective study consisted of cDNA or gDNA derived from T cells, B-cell-depleted T cells, or PBMCs. Deeply sampled blood TCRbeta repertoires from subjects exposed to, actively infected with, or recovered from COVID-19 were included in the dataset. The repertoires were released in a freely available public database intended as a resource for research on the immune response to SARS-CoV-2. The samples were drawn from the first 160 participants of the ongoing ImmuneRACE study and from over 950 subjects provided by 6 global collaborators. Sample metadata almost always included a de-identified subject ID, COVID-19 status, age in years and sex. Where available, HLA class I and class II types were obtained from metadata supplied by the sample provider rather than from assay-based typing. The study at large found these results: How much clinical and demographic metadata was included differed by source and by participant, and the metadata was provided uncurated.

TCRbeta CDR3 regions were amplified from genomic DNA using the immunoSEQ Assay, a bias-controlled multiplex PCR. The original pipeline was this. Within the assay, amplification of reference gene primers was used to estimate how many nucleated cells each sample contained. To quantify the absolute abundance of each unique TCRbeta CDR3 rearrangement, sequence reads were collapsed and filtered. Productive Simpson clonality was computed per sample as the square root of Simpson's diversity index over productive rearrangements. Held by TCRdb, this immuneACCESS table contains in-frame sequences only and omits some clones. Under half of the omission traces to an unresolved V gene where checked; the cause of the rest is unknown. The DNA gave D and trimming, while V, J and clone size come from that table. Across this sample there are 60,000 to 65,000 clones, with around 82% seen only once. Of the sample, 13% to 15% falls within the top ten clones.

Sequenced material: peripheral blood. The sequence joins TRBV18 to TRBJ2-5, with the D gene uncertain. The clonotype comes from a man between 60 and 75 years old with COVID-19, enrolled during active disease. CDR3 loop: CASSPPIEQETQYF. The bases are TGTGCCAGCTCACCACCGATAGAACAAGAGACCCAGTACTTC.